What follows are 25 T cell receptor beta chains derived from one specimen sequenced in a study of T cell responses to AZD1222 COVID-19 vaccine. Produced via immunoSEQ multiplex PCR; TCRdb's table is partial and in-frame only. The data contain more than 75,000 clones, around nine tenths of them singletons. The sample in question was peripheral blood, obtained on day 0 of AZD1222 vaccination. The receptors stem from an adult in good health.

The V call is TRBV6-4, the J call TRBJ2-2; D is uncertain. Looked up from germline, CDR1 is MRHNA and CDR2 is SNTAGT. The ends were cut back, 4 bases at V and 5 bases at J, with 11 bases in the middle. The CDR3 consists of 14 residues. CDR3 sequence: CASSAKIGTGELFF. Written as DNA, the CDR3 is TGTGCCAGCAGTGCGAAAATAGGGACCGGGGAGCTGTTTTTT.

The rearrangement uses TRBV9 and TRBJ1-4; D possibly corresponds to TRBD1 (5 bases). Trimming took 0 bases from V and 4 from J, leaving 7 bases between them. Germline CDR1 SGDLS, CDR2 YYNGEE. The CDR3 has 14 residues. Written as DNA, the CDR3 is TGTGCCAGCAGCGTAGCAGGGATTAATGAAAAACTGTTTTTT. Residues: CASSVAGINEKLFF.

The chain employs TRBV11-2 and TRBJ1-5, with D possibly TRBD1 on 5 matching bases. The V gene lost 5 bases and the J gene lost 5 bases, with 16 bases spanning the gap. Germline CDR1 and CDR2: SGHAT and FQNNGV. This CDR3 has 15 amino acids. The CDR3 DNA sequence: TGTGCCAGCAGCCCTACTGCAGGGAGGGATCAGCCCCAGCATTTT. Amino acid sequence: CASSPTAGRDQPQHF.

The V call is TRBV10-2, the J call TRBJ1-2; a possible D gene is TRBD1 (5 bases). This CDR3 is 15 amino acids long. V gave up 4 bases and J gave up 4 bases, with 16 bases separating them. Per germline, CDR1 WSHSY and CDR2 SAAADI. CDR3 sequence: CASSAASGTFYGYTF. For the CDR3, the DNA is TGCGCCAGCAGTGCTGCCTCCGGGACGTTCTATGGCTACACCTTC.

The V gene is TRBV7-8, the J gene TRBJ1-1, with 8 nucleotides matching TRBD1. The CDR3 sequence is 16 residues long. The V gene's germline CDR1 is SGHVS and CDR2 FQNEAQ. V lost 2 bases to trimming and J lost 0 bases; unmatched junction nucleotides: 5. In DNA form, the CDR3 reads TGTGCCAGCAGCTTATCCCGACAGGGGTTGAACACTGAAGCTTTCTTT. This gives the protein CASSLSRQGLNTEAFF.

The rearrangement uses TRBV5-4 and TRBJ1-6, with D unresolved. CDR1 and CDR2 from the germline V gene are SGHNT and YYREEE (reference sequence). The CDR3 sequence is 16 residues long. V lost 4 bases and J 6 bases, leaving 17 bases between the germline ends. DNA of the CDR3: TGTGCCAGCAGCCCCGGTTCCGGACGGCTTAATTCACCCCTCCACTTT. Translating it yields CASSPGSGRLNSPLHF.

V usage is TRBV3-1 (or the pseudogene TRBV3-2) and J usage is TRBJ1-2; D unresolved. Germline CDR1 is LGHDT and CDR2 is YNNKEL (reference sequence). The CDR3 extends over 12 amino acids. The V and J ends lost 1 base and 8 bases respectively, with 8 bases between them. In nucleotides, the CDR3 is TGTGCCAGCAGCCAAGGGTGGCAGGGCTACACCTTC. This encodes CASSQGWQGYTF.

A few counts support this clone. J is TRBJ2-2 and V is TRBV10-3; D is uncertain. Germline CDR1 is ENHRY and CDR2 is SYGVKD. The CDR3 contains 16 residues. The V end was cut by 0 bases, the J end by 6 bases, with 14 bases between. CDR3 amino acids: CAISESFSTVAGELFF. As DNA, the CDR3 is TGTGCCATCAGTGAGTCGTTTAGTACCGTAGCCGGGGAGCTGTTTTTT.

This chain uses TRBV7-2 with TRBJ2-3; 7 bases match TRBD1. V trimming: 3 bases; J trimming: 0 bases; junction bases outside the gene matches: 6. Germline V CDR1 and CDR2: SGHTA, FQGNSA. The CDR3 sequence is 16 residues long. The CDR3 spells CASSFQGTVSTDTQYF. Here the CDR3 DNA reads TGTGCCAGCAGCTTCCAAGGGACAGTTAGCACAGATACGCAGTATTTT. Looking up the rest from reference TRBV7-2 and TRBJ2-3 gives the full variable domain: GAGVSQSPSNKVTEKGKDVELRCDPISGHTALYWYRQSLGQGLEFLIYFQGNSAPDKSGLPSDRFSAERTGGSVSTLTIQRTQQEDSAVYLCASSFQGTVSTDTQYFGPGTRLTVL.

V is TRBV6-1 and J is TRBJ1-1; 8 nucleotides line up with TRBD1. This CDR3 comprises 16 residues. With 2 bases clipped from V and 1 base from J, the junction kept 6 bases outside the gene matches. The germline CDR1 and CDR2 sequences are MNHNS and SASEGT. The CDR3 DNA follows: TGTGCCAGCAGTGAACCCCGCGGGACAGGGAACACTGAAGCTTTCTTT. It codes for CASSEPRGTGNTEAFF.

The chain combines TRBV9 with TRBJ1-1, with TRBD1 as a possible D gene (5 bases). This CDR3 is 10 amino acids long. Trimming removed 3 bases from V and 8 bases from J, with 5 bases in between. Per germline, CDR1 SGDLS and CDR2 YYNGEE. The CDR3 nucleotides are TGTGCCAGCAGCGAGGGGGAAGCTTTCTTT. Its protein product is CASSEGEAFF.

V and J are TRBV7-2 and TRBJ1-5; D gene unclear. The V gene lost 4 bases and the J gene lost 5 bases, with 9 bases spanning the gap. The germline V gene encodes CDR1 SGHTA and CDR2 FQGNSA. This CDR3 comprises 13 residues. CDR3 amino acids: CASSYMGDQPQHF. The CDR3 DNA reads TGTGCCAGCAGCTATATGGGTGATCAGCCCCAGCATTTT.

This clone was observed a single time. The chain is built from TRBV28 and TRBJ1-2; TRBD1 agrees at 8 bases. CDR1 is MDHEN and CDR2 is SYDVKM in the germline V gene. The CDR3 sequence is 14 residues long. The V segment lost 4 bases and the J segment 9 bases; nucleotides outside the gene matches: 10. Here the CDR3 reads CASSSPGQAESYTF. CDR3 coding DNA: TGTGCCAGCAGTTCCCCGGGACAGGCCGAAAGCTACACCTTC.

This clone was detected once. This chain uses TRBV5-4 with TRBJ2-3, with D tentatively TRBD1 (6 bases). This CDR3 has 14 amino acids. Trimming removed 3 bases at V and 2 bases at J, with 10 bases between. The germline CDR1 and CDR2 sequences are SGHNT and YYREEE (reference sequence). The DNA for the CDR3 is TGTGCCAGCAGCTCCCGGACAGACACAGATACGCAGTATTTT. This sequence encodes CASSSRTDTDTQYF.

This chain uses TRBV7-3 with TRBJ1-1, with TRBD1 identical over 11 bases. CDR1 is SGHTA and CDR2 is FQGTGA in the germline V gene. V trimming: 4 bases; J trimming: 1 base; junction bases outside the gene matches: 5. CDR3 length equals 16 residues. CDR3 residues: CASSSRDRGTNTEAFF. The CDR3 DNA is TGTGCCAGCAGCTCCCGGGACAGGGGGACGAACACTGAAGCTTTCTTT.

The V call is TRBV14, the J call TRBJ2-7; D gene ambiguous. The ends were cut back, 1 base at V and 3 bases at J, with 1 base in the middle. Germline CDR1 reads SGHDN; CDR2 reads FVKESK. This CDR3 contains 11 residues. CDR3 bases: TGTGCCAGCAGCCAAGGCTACGAGCAGTACTTC. Translating gives CASSQGYEQYF.

The chain recombines TRBV5-5 with TRBJ2-7; possible D gene TRBD1, 5 bases. The CDR3 covers 13 residues. The V gene lost 0 bases and the J gene lost 6 bases, with 10 bases spanning the gap. Per the germline V gene, CDR1 is SGHKS and CDR2 is YYEKEE (reference sequence). CDR3 region: CASSLGQLFEQYF. CDR3 nucleotide sequence: TGTGCCAGCAGCTTGGGACAGCTGTTCGAGCAGTACTTC.

The chain is built from TRBV11-1 and TRBJ1-1; D is undetermined. The germline V and J ends were trimmed by 1 base and 1 base, with 7 bases remaining between them. The CDR3 is 14 amino acids. Germline values: CDR1 SGHAT, CDR2 FQDESV (reference sequence). The CDR3 here is CASSLGLPNTEAFF. The CDR3 DNA is TGTGCCAGCAGCTTAGGTCTCCCGAACACTGAAGCTTTCTTT.

The chain has TRBV6-5 and TRBJ2-7; 7 bases are a match to TRBD2. CDR1 is MNHEY and CDR2 is SVGAGI in the germline V gene. The CDR3 is 16 amino acids. Trimming at V came to 0 bases and at J to 6 bases, leaving 11 bases not matched to a gene. Here the CDR3 DNA reads TGTGCCAGCAGTTACTCAGCTGGCGGGAGTTACTTCGAGCAGTACTTC. Protein: CASSYSAGGSYFEQYF.

V usage is TRBV12-5 and J usage is TRBJ1-5, with 7 bases fitting TRBD1. J lost 10 bases, V lost 5 bases, and 11 bases had no gene match. The CDR3 runs to 14 residues. CDR1 and CDR2 from the germline V gene are LGHNT and FRNRAP. The CDR3 here is CASGLRQGGSPQHF. The CDR3 DNA reads TGTGCTAGTGGTCTTAGACAGGGAGGCAGCCCCCAGCATTTT.

This clone was observed once. V and J are TRBV9 and TRBJ2-1, with TRBD2 matching 8 bases. The V gene end was trimmed by 4 bases and the J gene end by 4 bases; junction bases not matched to a gene: 10. Germline V CDR1 and CDR2: SGDLS, YYNGEE. CDR3 length: 16 residues. The CDR3 nucleotides read TGTGCCAGCAGCCCCCCGGGGGGACTAGGGTACAATGAGCAGTTCTTC. It translates to CASSPPGGLGYNEQFF. Filled out from reference TRBV9 and TRBJ2-1, the complete variable domain reads DSGVTQTPKHLITATGQRVTLRCSPRSGDLSVYWYQQSLDQGLQFLIQYYNGEERAKGNILERFSAQQFPDLHSELNLSSLELGDSALYFCASSPPGGLGYNEQFFGPGTRLTVL.

The gene calls are TRBV2 and TRBJ1-3; 7 nucleotides match TRBD1. Unmatched junction bases numbered 5, after V lost 4 bases and J lost 5 bases. The CDR3 consists of 14 residues. The germline V gene has CDR1 SNHLY and CDR2 FYNNEI. CDR3 in amino acids: CASSGRGGRNTIYF. In DNA, the CDR3 is TGTGCCAGCAGTGGCAGGGGGGGGAGAAACACCATATATTTT.

CDR3 sequence (DNA): TGCGCCAGCAGCCCACAGGGAGACACCATATATTTT. Translated: CASSPQGDTIYF. The chain has TRBV5-1 and TRBJ1-3, with D possibly matching TRBD1 (6 bases). The ends were cut back, 4 bases at V and 8 bases at J, with 10 bases in the middle. CDR1 and CDR2 from the germline V gene are SGHRS and YFSETQ. This CDR3 comprises 12 residues.

This clone was counted a single time. The V and J genes are TRBV29-1 and TRBJ2-2; possible D gene TRBD1, 5 bases. V lost 2 bases and J lost 6, with 10 bases in between. CDR1 is SQVTM, CDR2 ANQGSEA, per germline. CDR3 length: 13 amino acids. Here the CDR3 DNA reads TGCAGCGTTGAACCCAGGGCGGCCGGGGAGCTGTTTTTT. This codes for CSVEPRAAGELFF.

This chain links TRBV6-5 with TRBJ2-7; perhaps TRBD1 as D (6 bases). Trimming cost V 0 bases and J 2 bases, with 11 bases left between them. Germline assignment: CDR1 MNHEY and CDR2 SVGAGI. The CDR3 totals 15 residues. The DNA of the CDR3 is TGTGCCAGCAGTTACTCATTCAGGGGAGCCTACGAGCAGTACTTC. This codes for CASSYSFRGAYEQYF.